This T cell receptor (beta chain) was found in a study of T cell repertoires in cytomegalovirus infection. Turning to the study itself: Public TCR beta signatures provided an indication of both CMV infection and a matching HLA type. General observations from the study: Cumulative public TCR beta family frequency identified carriers of CMV plus the relevant HLA. Dominating the ex vivo response were HLA-C-restricted CMV-specific TCR beta clonotypes.

Using its own MiXCR run on the reads, TCRdb lists one record per CDR3 protein. Here the sample spans nearly 450,000 distinct CDR3 sequences, about 33% being singletons. This clonotype was seen a handful of times. Its cognate antigen is unknown. The germline gives CDR1 DFQATT, CDR2 SNEGSKA (reference sequence). Trimming took 6 bases from V and 7 from J; bases not matched to a gene: 7. The length of the CDR3 is 14 residues. Sequencing used PBMCs. V gene TRBV20-1 combines with J gene TRBJ1-6, with TRBD1 matching over 9 bases. The TCR was taken from a human donor in good health (CMV status not recorded). Some clones in this sample may be carry-over from other donors' samples. CDR3 region: CSAATGQGNSPLHF. CDR3 DNA sequence: TGCAGTGCCGCCACTGGACAGGGGAATTCACCCCTCCACTTT.